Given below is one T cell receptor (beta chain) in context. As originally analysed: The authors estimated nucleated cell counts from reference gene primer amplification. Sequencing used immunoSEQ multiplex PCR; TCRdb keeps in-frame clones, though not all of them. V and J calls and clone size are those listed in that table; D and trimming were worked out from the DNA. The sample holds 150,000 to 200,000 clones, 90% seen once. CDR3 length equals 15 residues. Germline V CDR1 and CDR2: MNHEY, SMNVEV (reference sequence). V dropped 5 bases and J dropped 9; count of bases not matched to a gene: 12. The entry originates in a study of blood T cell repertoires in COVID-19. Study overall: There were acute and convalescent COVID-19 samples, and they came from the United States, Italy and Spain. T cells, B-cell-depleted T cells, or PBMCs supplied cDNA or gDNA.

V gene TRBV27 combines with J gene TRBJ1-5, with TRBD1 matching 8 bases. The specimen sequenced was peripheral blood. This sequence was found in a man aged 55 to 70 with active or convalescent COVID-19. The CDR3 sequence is CASSLSRQGNTPQHF. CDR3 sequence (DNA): TGTGCCAGCAGTCTCTCCCGACAGGGGAATACGCCCCAGCATTTT.